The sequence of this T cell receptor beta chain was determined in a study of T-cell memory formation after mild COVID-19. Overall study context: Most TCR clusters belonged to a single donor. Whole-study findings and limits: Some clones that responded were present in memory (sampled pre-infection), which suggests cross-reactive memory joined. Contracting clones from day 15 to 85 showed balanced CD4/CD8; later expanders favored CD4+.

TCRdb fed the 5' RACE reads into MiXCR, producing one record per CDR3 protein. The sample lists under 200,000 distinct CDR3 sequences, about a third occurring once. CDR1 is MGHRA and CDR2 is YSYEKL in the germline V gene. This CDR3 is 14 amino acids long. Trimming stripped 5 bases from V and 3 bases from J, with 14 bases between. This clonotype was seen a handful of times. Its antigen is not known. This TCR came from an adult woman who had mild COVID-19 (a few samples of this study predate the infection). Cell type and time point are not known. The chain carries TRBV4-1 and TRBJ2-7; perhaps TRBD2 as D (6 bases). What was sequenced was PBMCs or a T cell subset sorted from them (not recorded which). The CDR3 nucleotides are TGCGCCAGCAGCTCGGAGGGAAGCAGCTACGAGCAGTACTTC. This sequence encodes CASSSEGSSYEQYF.